Listed here are 12 T cell receptor beta chains from one sample, sequenced in a study of T cell clonality in common variable immunodeficiency. Clones were sequenced by immunoSEQ multiplex PCR, and TCRdb holds only the in-frame ones, with some missing. Singletons are absent from the sample, which has around 42,000 clones. The sequencing sample was made of peripheral blood mononuclear cells. The receptor set was obtained from a person between 18 and 75 years old in good health.

In its sample, this clone was seen many times. Coverage ceases 3 residues before the CDR3 finishes, and the germline J gene fills in the end. J is TRBJ1-6 and V is TRBV5-6; 8 bases are a match to TRBD1. CDR1 and CDR2 (germline): SGHDT, YYEEEE. The CDR3 has 15 residues. With 2 bases clipped from V and 8 bases from J, the junction kept 6 bases outside the gene matches. The CDR3 region is CASSFDRGGDSPLHF. CDR3 bases read: TGTGCCAGCAGCTTTGACAGGGGCGGCGATTCACCC.

Sample share makes this clone medium-sized. The read halts 3 residues ahead of the CDR3 end, with the missing end drawn from the germline J gene. The rearrangement uses TRBV5-1 and TRBJ1-1, with D possibly TRBD1 on 5 matching bases. CDR1 is SGHRS and CDR2 is YFSETQ in the germline V gene. This CDR3 spans 13 amino acids. This CDR3 is CASSLVGGMGAFF. The covered CDR3 bases are TGCGCCAGCAGCTTGGTGGGGGGGATGGGT.

This clone has at least ten counts. From the germline J gene comes the end of the CDR3, since the read stops 3 residues before it. The rearrangement uses TRBV19 and TRBJ1-5; TRBD1 might be the D (5 bases). Trimming shortened V by 8 bases and J by 2 bases, and 13 bases separated the two germline ends. CDR1 LNHDA and CDR2 SQIVND come from the germline V gene (reference sequence). The CDR3 totals 14 residues. The chain's CDR3 is CASWWEGGNQPQHF. The part of the CDR3 DNA that was read is TGTGCCAGTTGGTGGGAAGGGGGCAATCAGCCC.

This clone was seen at least ten times. From the germline J gene comes the end of the CDR3, since the read stops 3 residues before it. V is TRBV5-1 and J is TRBJ1-2; 9 positions match TRBD1. V shed 4 bases, J shed 3 bases, and the junction held 7 bases outside the gene matches. The V gene's germline CDR1 is SGHRS and CDR2 YFSETQ. This CDR3 contains 15 residues. The DNA read from the CDR3 is TGCGCCAGCAGCGGGTGGACAGGGGTGGACTATGGC. Translation gives CASSGWTGVDYG. The full-length CDR3 reads as CASSGWTGVDYGYTF.

This clone was counted many times. The read terminates 3 residues before the CDR3 end, so the remaining end is supplied by the germline J gene. The chain recombines TRBV20-1 with TRBJ2-7; the D gene is possibly TRBD1 (5 bases). Germline loops: CDR1 DFQATT, CDR2 SNEGSKA (reference sequence). The CDR3 runs to 15 residues. Trimming took off 1 base at V and 1 base at J, with 14 bases between the two ends. The sequenced part of the CDR3 DNA is TGCAGTGCTAGAGCCCTAAGGGGTAGGTCCTACGAG. Amino acid sequence: CSARALRGRSYE. The whole CDR3 protein reads CSARALRGRSYEQYF.

Ten or more counts support this clone. Read data end 3 residues before the CDR3 end; the end is taken from the germline J gene. This sequence joins TRBV20-1 and TRBJ2-1, with D possibly being TRBD1 (6 bases). Germline lookup yields CDR1 DFQATT and CDR2 SNEGSKA (reference sequence). This CDR3 comprises 12 residues. V was trimmed by 5 bases and J by 6 bases, leaving 11 bases between them. CDR3 amino acids: CSASRGGNEQFF. The covered CDR3 bases are TGCAGTGCTTCCAGAGGGGGCAATGAG.

This clone was counted many times. The read gets to within 3 residues of the CDR3 end, and the germline J gene fills in the rest. The rearrangement joins TRBV20-1 to TRBJ2-4; TRBD2 aligns across 7 bases. This CDR3 has 18 amino acids. Germline-derived CDR1 and CDR2 are DFQATT and SNEGSKA (reference sequence). Unmatched junction bases numbered 11, after V lost 0 bases and J lost 0 bases. The chain's CDR3 is CSARDPEGRAGAKNIQYF. The covered CDR3 bases are TGCAGTGCTAGAGATCCCGAGGGGAGGGCTGGAGCCAAAAACATT.

The table lists this clone with many counts. Read data end 3 residues before the CDR3 end; the end is taken from the germline J gene. The gene calls are TRBV7-6 and TRBJ2-3; D is possibly TRBD2 (6 bases). Trimming shortened V by 5 bases and J by 1 base, and 13 bases separated the two germline ends. Germline CDR1 is SGHVS and CDR2 is FNYEAQ. The CDR3 is made up of 15 amino acids. CDR3 sequence: CASSPGVAGTDTQYF. The CDR3 bases that were read are TGTGCCAGCAGCCCCGGGGTAGCGGGCACAGATACG. Based on the CDR3 plus reference TRBV7-6 and TRBJ2-3, the full variable domain is GAGVSQSPRYKVTKRGQDVALRCDPISGHVSLYWYRQALGQGPEFLTYFNYEAQQDKSGLPNDRFSAERPEGSISTLTIQRTEQRDSAMYRCASSPGVAGTDTQYFGPGTRLTVL.

This clone was seen ten or more times. The read terminates 3 residues ahead of where the CDR3 ends, so the germline J gene completes it. This sequence joins TRBV20-1 and TRBJ2-2; D unclear. There are 13 residues in the CDR3. CDR1 and CDR2 from the germline V gene are DFQATT and SNEGSKA (reference sequence). The germline V and J ends were trimmed by 2 bases and 5 bases, with 9 bases remaining between them. The part of the CDR3 DNA that was read is TGCAGTGCTAGACGTCAGGAGACCGGGGAG. Its translation is CSARRQETGE. The full-length CDR3 reads as CSARRQETGELFF.

This clone was recorded at least ten times. The observed sequence ends 3 residues before the CDR3 terminus, with the missing tail filled in from the germline J gene. The chain recombines TRBV20-1 with TRBJ2-1, with 8 nucleotides matching TRBD1. The V gene's germline CDR1 is DFQATT and CDR2 SNEGSKA (reference sequence). J was trimmed by 1 base and V by 7 bases; bases with no gene match: 9. This CDR3 is 15 amino acids long. The sequenced part of the CDR3 DNA is TGCAGTGTCCCACCAGGGGGCCTGTCCTACAATGAG. Translating gives CSVPPGGLSYNE. The CDR3 as a whole reads CSVPPGGLSYNEQFF.

In its sample, this clone was seen a few times. The CDR3 end lies 3 residues beyond the end of the read and is filled in from the germline J gene. The chain joins TRBV16 to TRBJ1-1; 10 positions agree with TRBD1. The CDR3 extends over 15 amino acids. Germline assignment: CDR1 KGHSY and CDR2 FQNENV. The trim removed 3 bases at V and 5 bases at J, leaving 6 bases unmatched. The CDR3 spells CASSHATGGLTEAFF. The covered CDR3 bases are TGTGCCAGCAGCCATGCGACAGGGGGCTTGACTGAA.

Ten or more counts support this clone. CDR3 amino acids: CASSPGAGSNEQYF. The part of the CDR3 DNA that was read is TGTGCCAGCTCACCAGGCGCGGGGTCGAACGAG. This chain connects TRBV18 to TRBJ2-7; D possibly corresponds to TRBD2 (6 bases). Read data end 3 residues before the CDR3 end; the end is taken from the germline J gene. CDR1 and CDR2 from the germline V gene are KGHSH and LQKENI. V gave up 2 bases and J gave up 5 bases, with 13 bases separating them. There are 14 residues in the CDR3.